The T cell receptor beta chain under discussion was sequenced for a study of T cells after yellow fever vaccination. General study points: Researchers noted that a small share of clonotypes showed up in both CD4 and CD8 compartments.

TCRdb used MiXCR to reprocess the 5' RACE reads, holding one entry per CDR3 protein. Of approximately 260,000 distinct CDR3 sequences listed, over 10% were seen once; the top ten hold 0.4% to 0.65%. This clonotype came up a few times. Antigen unknown. The CDR3 is made up of 17 amino acids. V was clipped by 2 bases and J by 6 bases; unmatched bases: 14. Germline V gene data show CDR1 as SGHRS and CDR2 as YFSETQ. This TCR was recovered from a man in his thirties or forties who received the YFV17D yellow fever vaccine. This sequence joins TRBV5-1 and TRBJ2-1, with 7 bases lining up with TRBD2. The starting material was CD4+ T cells sorted from PBMCs, obtained 45 days after the yellow fever booster vaccination. The CDR3 protein is CASSFISTSHTSNEQFF. CDR3 nucleotides: TGCGCCAGCAGCTTTATCTCGACTAGCCATACTAGCAATGAGCAGTTCTTC.